Below are 15 T cell receptor beta chains sequenced from a single sample in a study of blood T cell repertoires in COVID-19. Measured with immunoSEQ multiplex PCR; TCRdb has only the in-frame clones, and not every one. This sample has about 260,000 clones, with 75% to 90% found just once. Sequenced input: PBMCs or T cells enriched from blood (not recorded which). The source is a woman between 18 and 30 years old who had recovered from COVID-19.

The rearrangement joins TRBV29-1 to TRBJ1-2, with 8 bases aligning to TRBD1. The germline gives CDR1 SQVTM, CDR2 ANQGSEA. The CDR3 is 13 residues long. V lost 6 bases, J lost 2 bases, and 5 bases stayed unmatched. The CDR3 reads CSVKDRANYGYTF. CDR3 DNA: TGCAGCGTGAAGGACAGGGCCAACTATGGCTACACCTTC.

The rearrangement links TRBV9 to TRBJ1-2; maybe TRBD1 (5 bases). This CDR3 spans 14 amino acids. The germline CDR1 and CDR2 sequences are SGDLS and YYNGEE. V was trimmed by 3 bases and J by 4 bases, leaving 13 bases between them. CDR3 sequence (DNA): TGTGCCAGCAGCGCCTTCTCCGGGGGCTATGGCTACACCTTC. This codes for CASSAFSGGYGYTF.

This clone came up once. The chain couples TRBV5-8 to TRBJ1-3; D call uncertain. The V and J ends lost 1 base and 4 bases respectively, with 12 bases between them. Germline CDR1 SGHTS, CDR2 YDEGEE. The CDR3 runs 15 residues. The CDR3 DNA reads as TGTGCCAGCAGCTTGCGGGTCTCCCGCGGAAACACCATATATTTT. Translated: CASSLRVSRGNTIYF.

The V gene is TRBV28, the J gene TRBJ2-5; 7 nucleotides line up with TRBD2. The CDR3 spans 16 residues. CDR1 is MDHEN, CDR2 SYDVKM, per germline. The CDR3 here is CAPEEGPSGGQETQYF. CDR3 nucleotides: TGTGCTCCTGAAGAGGGGCCCTCGGGGGGCCAAGAGACCCAGTACTTC.

This clone came up once. The CDR3 loop is CASSLLDQPQHF. In DNA, the CDR3 is TGTGCCAGCAGCCTTCTCGATCAGCCCCAGCATTTT. The chain combines TRBV7-9 with TRBJ1-5; no firm D call. V lost 5 bases and J lost 5, with 7 bases in between. Germline-derived CDR1 and CDR2 are SEHNR and FQNEAQ (reference sequence). The CDR3 spans 12 residues.

This clone was seen a handful of times. The rearrangement joins TRBV5-1 to TRBJ1-4, with D unclear. Germline CDR1 reads SGHRS; CDR2 reads YFSETQ. V was shortened by 2 bases and J by 3 bases, with 11 bases between the two germline ends. The CDR3 loop spans 15 amino acids. The CDR3 reads CASSFLSEANEKLFF. The CDR3 DNA is TGCGCCAGCAGCTTTTTATCAGAAGCTAATGAAAAACTGTTTTTT.

The V gene is TRBV4-2, the J gene TRBJ1-2, with TRBD1 identical over 7 bases. Germline V gene lookup returns CDR1 LGHNA and CDR2 YNFKEQ. CDR3 length equals 15 residues. Germline trimming cut 0 bases from V and 3 bases from J; bases unmatched to any gene: 4. CDR3 sequence reads: CASSQESTGDYGYTF. The CDR3 nucleotides are TGTGCCAGCAGCCAAGAATCTACAGGGGACTATGGCTACACCTTC.

The chain has TRBV6-5 and TRBJ1-2; the match to TRBD1 covers 7 bases. V gave up 6 bases and J gave up 6 bases; unmatched junction bases: 7. CDR3 size: 13 residues. Germline V gives CDR1 MNHEY, CDR2 SVGAGI. CDR3: CASRRSTGDGYTF. As DNA, the CDR3 is TGTGCCAGCAGGCGCTCCACAGGGGATGGCTACACCTTC.

Details on this clone: In the same sample, other DNA sequences code for this CDR3. The genes are TRBV5-1 and TRBJ1-1; perhaps TRBD1 as D (5 bases). The CDR3 contains 14 residues. Trimming pared 7 bases from V and 4 bases from J, leaving 17 bases between. Germline V CDR1 and CDR2: SGHRS, YFSETQ. The CDR3: CASSSRGGGTEAFF. CDR3 DNA: TGCGCCAGCTCGTCCCGCGGGGGAGGCACTGAAGCTTTCTTT.

The gene calls are TRBV7-2 and TRBJ1-5, with TRBD1 matching 11 bases. Unmatched junction bases numbered 11, after V lost 1 base and J lost 9 bases. There are 17 residues in the CDR3. Germline values: CDR1 SGHTA, CDR2 FQGNSA. This chain's CDR3 is CASSLDSGTGGGLPQHF. The CDR3 region has the DNA TGTGCCAGCAGCTTAGATTCCGGGACAGGGGGTGGGCTGCCCCAGCATTTT. The full variable domain, its missing parts supplied by reference TRBV7-2 and TRBJ1-5, is GAGVSQSPSNKVTEKGKDVELRCDPISGHTALYWYRQSLGQGLEFLIYFQGNSAPDKSGLPSDRFSAERTGGSVSTLTIQRTQQEDSAVYLCASSLDSGTGGGLPQHFGDGTRLSIL.

The chain joins TRBV4-1 to TRBJ1-5, with D possibly matching TRBD1 (5 bases). CDR3 length: 16 residues. Trimming cost V 5 bases and J 0 bases, with 14 bases left between them. Germline-derived CDR1 and CDR2 are MGHRA and YSYEKL. In DNA, the CDR3 is TGCGCCAGCAGCTTAAGCGCAGGGCTTAGCAATCAGCCCCAGCATTTT. Amino acid sequence: CASSLSAGLSNQPQHF.

This clone was recorded only once. The CDR3 region is CASSSLTGSMNTEAFF. For the CDR3, the DNA is TGCGCCAGCAGCTCTCTGACAGGGTCAATGAACACTGAAGCTTTCTTT. The rearrangement joins TRBV5-1 to TRBJ1-1, with TRBD1 matching 7 bases. The CDR3 contains 16 residues. V was clipped by 3 bases and J by 0 bases; unmatched bases: 8. Germline V gene data show CDR1 as SGHRS and CDR2 as YFSETQ.

This chain joins TRBV19 and TRBJ2-6; TRBD1 matches 11 bases. V was pared by 5 bases and J by 0 bases, with 6 bases of the junction left unmatched. The germline CDR1 and CDR2 sequences are LNHDA and SQIVND (reference sequence). The CDR3 consists of 18 residues. CDR3 amino acids: CASSARTGGTSGANVLTF. The CDR3 DNA sequence: TGTGCCAGTAGTGCTCGGACAGGGGGCACCTCTGGGGCCAACGTCCTGACTTTC.

J is TRBJ2-1 and V is TRBV3-1 (or the pseudogene TRBV3-2), with TRBD2 matching 11 bases. The germline V gene encodes CDR1 LGHDT and CDR2 YNNKEL (reference sequence). The CDR3 sequence is 19 residues long. The V segment lost 0 bases and the J segment 5 bases; nucleotides outside the gene matches: 12. The CDR3 loop reads CASSQELASGGLTNNEQFF. In DNA form, the CDR3 reads TGTGCCAGCAGCCAAGAGCTCGCTAGCGGGGGGTTGACTAACAATGAGCAGTTCTTC.

V gene TRBV4-1 combines with J gene TRBJ2-1; TRBD2 agrees at 9 bases. V dropped 6 bases and J dropped 1; count of bases not matched to a gene: 7. Germline V gene data show CDR1 as MGHRA and CDR2 as YSYEKL. The CDR3 spans 16 residues. CDR3 residues: CASRDGLAHSYNEQFF. The CDR3, as DNA: TGCGCCAGCAGAGATGGACTAGCGCATTCCTACAATGAGCAGTTCTTC.